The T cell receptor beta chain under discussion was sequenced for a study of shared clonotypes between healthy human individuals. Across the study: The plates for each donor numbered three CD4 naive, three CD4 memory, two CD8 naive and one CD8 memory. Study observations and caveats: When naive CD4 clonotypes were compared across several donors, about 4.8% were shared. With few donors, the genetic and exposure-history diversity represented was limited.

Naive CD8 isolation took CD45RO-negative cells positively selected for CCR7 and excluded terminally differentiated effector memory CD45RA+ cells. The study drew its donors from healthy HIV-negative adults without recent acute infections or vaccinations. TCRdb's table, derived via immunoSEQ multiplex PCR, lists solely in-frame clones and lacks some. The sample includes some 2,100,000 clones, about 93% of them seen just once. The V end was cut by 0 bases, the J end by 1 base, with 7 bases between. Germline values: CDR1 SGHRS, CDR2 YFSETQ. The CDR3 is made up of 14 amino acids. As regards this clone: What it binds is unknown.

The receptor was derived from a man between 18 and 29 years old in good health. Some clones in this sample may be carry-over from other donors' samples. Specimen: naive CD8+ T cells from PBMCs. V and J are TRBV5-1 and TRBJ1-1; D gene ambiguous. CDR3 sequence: CASSLERSNTEAFF. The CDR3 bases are TGCGCCAGCAGCTTGGAACGCTCGAACACTGAAGCTTTCTTT.